In this sample, the clone carrying this TCR beta chain is medium-sized (0.01 to 0.1%). Using immunoSEQ multiplex PCR, the repertoire was profiled, and TCRdb retains in-frame clones only, with some absent. Of 13,000 to 15,000 clones in the sample, 62% are singletons; the top ten hold approximately 15%. These data belong to a study of radiation and T cells in renal cell carcinoma. The germline V gene has CDR1 SQVTM and CDR2 ANQGSEA. V was clipped by 5 bases and J by 1 base, with 11 bases between them. CDR3 length: 13 amino acids. Treatment meaning: treatment-naive control, cytoreductive nephrectomy. The V gene is TRBV29-1, the J gene TRBJ1-1; the D gene is possibly TRBD1 (5 bases). The sequencing here drew on tumor tissue, taken from a patient whose treatment was nephrectomy without radiotherapy. This clonotype was obtained from a man aged 55 to 70 with renal cell carcinoma. CDR3 in DNA: TGCAGCGTTTCAAGGGGTTGGAACACTGAAGCTTTCTTT. It encodes CSVSRGWNTEAFF.